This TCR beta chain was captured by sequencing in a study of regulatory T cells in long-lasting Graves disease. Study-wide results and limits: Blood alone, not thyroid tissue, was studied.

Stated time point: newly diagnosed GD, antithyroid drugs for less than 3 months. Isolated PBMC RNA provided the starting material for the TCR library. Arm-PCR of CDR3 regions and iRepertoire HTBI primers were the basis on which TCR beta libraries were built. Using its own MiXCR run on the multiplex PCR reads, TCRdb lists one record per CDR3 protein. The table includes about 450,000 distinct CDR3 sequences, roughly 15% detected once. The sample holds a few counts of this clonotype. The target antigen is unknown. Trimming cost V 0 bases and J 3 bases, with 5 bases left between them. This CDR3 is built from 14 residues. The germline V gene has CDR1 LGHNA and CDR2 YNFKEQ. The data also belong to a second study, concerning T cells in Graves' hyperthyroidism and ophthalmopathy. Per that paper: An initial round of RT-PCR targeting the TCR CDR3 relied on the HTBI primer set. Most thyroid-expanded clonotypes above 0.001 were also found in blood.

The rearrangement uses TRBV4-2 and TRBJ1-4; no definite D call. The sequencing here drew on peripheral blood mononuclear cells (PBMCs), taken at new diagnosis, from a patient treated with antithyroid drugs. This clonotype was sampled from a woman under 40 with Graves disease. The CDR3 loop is CASSQDGANEKLFF. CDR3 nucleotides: TGTGCCAGCAGCCAAGACGGGGCTAATGAAAAACTGTTTTTT.